This T cell receptor (beta chain) comes out of a study of early T cells in non-severe SARS-CoV-2 infection. Germline lookup yields CDR1 SEHNR and CDR2 FQNEAQ (reference sequence). This CDR3 has 16 amino acids. The J segment lost 1 base and the V segment lost 4 bases, leaving 6 bases of the junction unmatched. The TCR library protocol attached unique molecular identifiers to the individual cDNA molecules. TCRdb recomputed calls from the 5' RACE reads with MiXCR, one row per CDR3 protein. The sample lists about 92,000 distinct CDR3 sequences, approximately 14% occurring once. This receptor was identified in an adult who was a healthcare worker with PCR-confirmed SARS-CoV-2 infection or an uninfected control (not recorded which). The sequenced sample consisted of whole blood. V and J are TRBV7-9 and TRBJ2-2; 7 bases align to TRBD2. The CDR3, as DNA: TGTGCCAGCAGCTCCATTAGCGGGCTGAACACCGGGGAGCTGTTTTTT. It codes for CASSSISGLNTGELFF. The full variable domain, with the rest looked up from reference TRBV7-9 and TRBJ2-2, is DTGVSQNPRHKITKRGQNVTFRCDPISEHNRLYWYRQTLGQGPEFLTYFQNEAQLEKSRLLSDRFSAERPKGSFSTLEIQRTEQGDSAMYLCASSSISGLNTGELFFGEGSRLTVL.